Listed below are T cell receptor beta chains from one sample, sequenced in a study of Ad26.COV2.S vaccination and SARS-CoV-2 variants. TCRdb's table, derived via immunoSEQ multiplex PCR, lists solely in-frame clones and lacks some. This table holds about 350,000 clones, roughly 81% found once. The starting material was peripheral blood, obtained in a trial of Ad26.COV2.S vaccine versus placebo. These receptors were taken from a person between 18 and 60 years old who received the Ad26.COV2.S COVID-19 vaccine or a placebo. Both conserved end residues are part of each CDR3. Fields, in order: clone size, V gene, J gene, D gene, CDR3 protein, CDR3 DNA. D genes are given only for firm matches. Clone size is not always given. Where it is, it says once, few, many or a class for expanded clones.

>NA|TRBV6-2/TRBV6-3|TRBJ2-5|TRBD2
CASSYPTGTSGGQVGETQYF
TGTGCCAGCAGTTACCCCACCGGGACTAGCGGGGGGCAAGTAGGGGAGACCCAGTACTTC
>NA|TRBV7-8|TRBJ2-7|NA
CASSLRVSSYEQYF
TGTGCCAGCAGCTTACGAGTTAGCTCCTACGAGCAGTACTTC
>NA|TRBV4-3|TRBJ1-6|NA
CASSLTPLSESSYNSPLHF
TGCGCCAGCAGCTTGACCCCACTGTCGGAGAGCTCCTATAATTCACCCCTCCACTTT
>NA|TRBV7-8|TRBJ2-7|NA
CASSPQLAHEQYF
TGTGCCAGCAGCCCCCAACTTGCCCACGAGCAGTACTTC
>NA|TRBV9|TRBJ1-2|NA
CASSVVGRYYGYTF
TGTGCCAGCAGCGTAGTGGGCAGATACTATGGCTACACCTTC
>NA|TRBV10-3|TRBJ1-5|NA
CATQEDSNQPQHF
TGTGCCACCCAGGAAGATAGCAATCAGCCCCAGCATTTT
>NA|TRBV7-9|TRBJ1-2|NA
CASSLPSNYGYTF
TGTGCCAGCAGCTTGCCCAGCAACTATGGCTACACCTTC
>NA|TRBV7-2|TRBJ1-5|TRBD1
CASSPRAGGHQPQHF
TGTGCCAGCAGCCCCCGGGCAGGGGGCCATCAGCCCCAGCATTTT
>few|TRBV12-3/TRBV12-4|TRBJ1-5|NA
CASSLASNQPQHF
TGTGCCAGCAGTTTGGCTAGCAATCAGCCCCAGCATTTT
>NA|TRBV2|TRBJ1-4|NA
CASRYRDIVNEKLFF
TGTGCCAGCAGATATCGGGACATCGTAAATGAAAAACTGTTTTTT
>NA|TRBV10-3|TRBJ2-5|NA
CAISSAQETQYF
TGTGCCATCAGCTCAGCACAAGAGACCCAGTACTTC
>few|TRBV4-1|TRBJ1-2|NA
CASTLDFNGYTF
TGCGCCAGTACTTTGGATTTTAATGGCTACACCTTC
>NA|TRBV3-1/TRBV3-2|TRBJ1-2|TRBD1
CASGGARDRGGVSYGYTF
TGTGCCAGCGGCGGAGCCCGGGACAGGGGGGGCGTGAGCTATGGCTACACCTTC
>NA|TRBV5-8|TRBJ2-5|TRBD1
CASSSGTAQETQYF
TGTGCCAGCAGCTCGGGGACAGCCCAAGAGACCCAGTACTTC
>NA|TRBV7-2|TRBJ2-3|NA
CASSPRWGGTDTQYF
TGTGCCAGCAGCCCACGCTGGGGTGGCACAGATACGCAGTATTTT
>few|TRBV28|TRBJ2-5|NA
CATLHKTQYF
TGTGCCACCCTCCACAAGACCCAGTACTTC
>NA|TRBV5-6|TRBJ2-5|TRBD2
CASSLGLAGGQETQYF
TGTGCCAGCAGCTTGGGACTAGCGGGGGGCCAAGAGACCCAGTACTTC
>few|TRBV5-1|TRBJ2-5|NA
CASNPDYQETQYF
TGCGCCAGCAACCCGGACTATCAAGAGACCCAGTACTTC
>NA|TRBV5-4|TRBJ2-7|TRBD2
CASSYRTSGAYEQYF
TGTGCCAGCAGCTACCGGACTAGCGGTGCCTACGAGCAGTACTTC
>NA|TRBV29-1|TRBJ1-1|NA
CSVEGTAKNTEAFF
TGCAGCGTTGAAGGGACAGCCAAGAACACTGAAGCTTTCTTT
>NA|TRBV6-6|TRBJ2-1|TRBD1
CASSYGGQGRHEQFF
TGTGCCAGCAGTTACGGGGGACAGGGCAGGCATGAGCAGTTCTTC
>NA|TRBV5-6|TRBJ2-7|TRBD1
CASSFTGGDEQYF
TGTGCCAGCAGCTTTACAGGGGGCGACGAGCAGTACTTC
>NA|TRBV6-5|TRBJ2-1|NA
CASKSGVGNEQFF
TGTGCCAGCAAATCCGGGGTGGGTAATGAGCAGTTCTTC
>NA|TRBV7-2|TRBJ2-2|NA
CASSRLAGELFF
TGTGCCAGCAGCCGACTAGCCGGGGAGCTGTTTTTT
>NA|TRBV5-1|TRBJ2-2|NA
CASSSLGNTGELFF
TGCGCCAGCAGCTCCCTGGGGAACACCGGGGAGCTGTTTTTT
>once|TRBV5-6|TRBJ2-5|NA
CASSLFLGGGIKTQYF
TGTGCCAGCAGCTTGTTTTTAGGCGGCGGTATAAAGACCCAGTACTTC
>NA|TRBV24-1|TRBJ1-5|NA
CATSDSPKDHVLDQPQHF
TGTGCCACCAGTGATTCCCCTAAGGACCACGTGCTGGATCAGCCCCAGCATTTT
>NA|TRBV10-2|TRBJ2-3|NA
CASLPRVPSTDTQYF
TGCGCCAGCTTACCCCGGGTGCCTAGCACAGATACGCAGTATTTT
>NA|TRBV19|TRBJ2-7|TRBD1
CASSSPDRGPHEQYF
TGTGCCAGTAGTAGCCCGGACAGGGGGCCCCACGAGCAGTACTTC
>NA|TRBV9|TRBJ2-7|TRBD2
CASSTSGRAYEQYF
TGTGCCAGCAGCACAAGCGGGAGGGCATACGAGCAGTACTTC
>NA|TRBV7-2|TRBJ1-4|TRBD1
CASSSDRADEKLFF
TGTGCCAGCAGCTCAGACAGGGCCGATGAAAAACTGTTTTTT
>NA|TRBV27|TRBJ2-3|NA
CASSLTRLSPDTQYF
TGTGCCAGCAGTTTAACGCGGCTATCTCCAGATACGCAGTATTTT
>NA|TRBV11-2|TRBJ2-7|TRBD2
CASMPRDYPRLSSYEQYF
TGTGCCAGCATGCCCCGGGACTACCCCCGATTAAGCTCCTACGAGCAGTACTTC
>few|TRBV18|TRBJ1-2|NA
CASSPTPGEGYTF
TGTGCCAGCTCGCCTACTCCGGGTGAAGGCTACACCTTC
>NA|TRBV9|TRBJ2-7|TRBD1
CASSVGDRPYEQYF
TGTGCCAGCAGCGTAGGGGACAGACCCTACGAGCAGTACTTC
>NA|TRBV18|TRBJ1-1|NA
CASSPVTKNTEAFF
TGTGCCAGCTCACCCGTTACAAAGAACACTGAAGCTTTCTTT
>once|TRBV28|TRBJ1-5|NA
CASSLIGTYDQPQHF
TGTGCCAGCAGTTTAATCGGGACATATGATCAGCCCCAGCATTTT
>NA|TRBV19|TRBJ1-5|NA
CASSIMGGSNQPQHF
TGTGCCAGTAGTATAATGGGTGGAAGCAATCAGCCCCAGCATTTT
>few|TRBV14|TRBJ1-6|NA
CASSQDIWGSGSPLHF
TGTGCCAGCAGCCAAGATATATGGGGGTCCGGCTCACCCCTCCACTTT
>NA|TRBV7-8|TRBJ1-4|NA
CASSLSEINEKLFF
TGTGCCAGCAGCTTATCAGAGATTAATGAAAAACTGTTTTTT
>NA|TRBV19|TRBJ1-1|TRBD1
CASSIGGQRNTEAFF
TGTGCCAGTAGTATAGGGGGACAGCGGAACACTGAAGCTTTCTTT